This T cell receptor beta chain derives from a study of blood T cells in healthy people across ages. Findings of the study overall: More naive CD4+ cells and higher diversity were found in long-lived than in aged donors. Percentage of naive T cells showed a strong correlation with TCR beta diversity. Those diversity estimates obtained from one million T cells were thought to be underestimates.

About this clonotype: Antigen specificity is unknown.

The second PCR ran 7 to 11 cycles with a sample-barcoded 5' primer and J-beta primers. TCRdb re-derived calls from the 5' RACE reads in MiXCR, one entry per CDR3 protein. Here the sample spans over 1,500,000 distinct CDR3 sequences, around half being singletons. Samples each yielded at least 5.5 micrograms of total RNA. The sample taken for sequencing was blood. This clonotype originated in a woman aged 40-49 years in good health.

The CDR3 sequence: CARSGGQGDEQYF. The CDR3 bases are TGTGCCAGAAGCGGGGGACAGGGAGACGAGCAGTACTTC. The chain combines TRBV2 with TRBJ2-5; possible D gene TRBD1, 9 bases. The DNA end lines up better with TRBJ2-7; the J call may be wrong. CDR3 length: 13 amino acids. Germline assignment: CDR1 SNHLY and CDR2 FYNNEI.